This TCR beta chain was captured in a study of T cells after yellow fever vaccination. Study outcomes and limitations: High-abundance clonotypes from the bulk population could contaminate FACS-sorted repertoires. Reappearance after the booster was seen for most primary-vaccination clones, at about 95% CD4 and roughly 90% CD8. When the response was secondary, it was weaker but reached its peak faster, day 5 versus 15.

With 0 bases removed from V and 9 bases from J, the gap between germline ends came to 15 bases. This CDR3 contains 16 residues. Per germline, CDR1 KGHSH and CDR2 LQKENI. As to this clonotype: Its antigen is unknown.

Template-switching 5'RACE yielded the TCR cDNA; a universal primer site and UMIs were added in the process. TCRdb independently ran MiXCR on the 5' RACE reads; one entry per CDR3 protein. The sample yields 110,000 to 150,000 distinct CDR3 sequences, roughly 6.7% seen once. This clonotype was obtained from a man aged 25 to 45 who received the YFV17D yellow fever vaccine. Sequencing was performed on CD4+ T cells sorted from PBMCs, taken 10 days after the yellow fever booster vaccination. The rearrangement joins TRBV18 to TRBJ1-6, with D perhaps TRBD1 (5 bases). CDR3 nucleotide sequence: TGTGCCAGCTCACCACCGAATTTCGCCAGGGCTTCACCCCTCCACTTT. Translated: CASSPPNFARASPLHF.